The 20 T cell receptor beta chains listed next were all sequenced from one sample in a study of naive and memory T cell subsets. The study, taken as a whole, reports: Especially in CD8 cells, naive repertoires contained a few larger clonotypes, possibly CD45RA-re-expressing memory cells.

For these TCRs, the target antigens are not known. Two oligonucleotides, mixed equimolar, formed the beta constant-region primer covering TRBC1 and TRBC2. Four rounds of PCR amplified the ligated cDNA using nested alpha and beta constant-region primers plus SP2. MiXCR was run by TCRdb on the UMI-ligation and nested PCR reads, yielding one entry per CDR3 protein. The sample contains over 110,000 distinct CDR3 sequences, under 25% of which appear only once. Input material: naive CD8+ T cells from blood. The source is a human donor in good health.

This clonotype has a handful of counts. The rearrangement joins TRBV27 to TRBJ2-1, with D hard to call. Trimming shortened V by 0 bases and J by 6 bases, and 6 bases separated the two germline ends. The germline gives CDR1 MNHEY, CDR2 SMNVEV (reference sequence). The CDR3 runs 13 residues. The DNA of the CDR3 is TGTGCCAGCAGTTTATCCTCCCCCAATGAGCAGTTCTTC. Encoded protein: CASSLSSPNEQFF.

This clonotype turned up a few times. This chain joins TRBV6-2 or TRBV6-3 and TRBJ2-2, with 7 bases lining up with TRBD1. Losses at the gene ends were 4 bases for V and 1 base for J; bases not matched to a gene: 6. Germline CDR1 and CDR2: MNHEY and SVGEGT. The CDR3 consists of 16 residues. CDR3 DNA: TGTGCCAGCAGTTTTACCGGGACAGAGAACACCGGGGAGCTGTTTTTT. Residues: CASSFTGTENTGELFF.

V gene TRBV6-6 combines with J gene TRBJ2-1; TRBD2 matches at 11 bases. The CDR3 runs to 16 residues. The J segment lost 3 bases and the V segment lost 2 bases, leaving 3 bases of the junction unmatched. Germline V gives CDR1 MNHNY, CDR2 SVGAGI (reference sequence). CDR3 in amino acids: CASSYLTSGIYNEQFF. The DNA of the CDR3 is TGTGCCAGCAGTTACCTGACTAGCGGGATCTACAATGAGCAGTTCTTC.

The chain has TRBV28 and TRBJ1-2, with D possibly matching TRBD1 (5 bases). V was shortened by 5 bases and J by 5 bases, with 15 bases between the two germline ends. CDR3 length equals 14 residues. Germline loops: CDR1 MDHEN, CDR2 SYDVKM. The CDR3 reads CASSPDSGWYGYTF. In DNA form, the CDR3 reads TGTGCCAGCAGTCCCGACAGTGGTTGGTATGGCTACACCTTC.

The chain combines TRBV27 with TRBJ2-5; 10 bases fit TRBD2. Trimming cost V 2 bases and J 1 base; bases outside gene matches: 4. The germline V gene has CDR1 MNHEY and CDR2 SMNVEV (reference sequence). This CDR3 contains 16 residues. The CDR3 coding sequence is TGTGCCAGCAGTTTAATTAGCGGGAGGCCCCAAGAGACCCAGTACTTC. Its protein is CASSLISGRPQETQYF.

The J gene is TRBJ2-2, the V gene TRBV7-6; TRBD2 matches 13 bases. V was pared by 1 base and J by 0 bases, with 8 bases of the junction left unmatched. Per the germline V gene, CDR1 is SGHVS and CDR2 is FNYEAQ. This CDR3 comprises 20 residues. The CDR3 bases are TGTGCCAGCAGCTTAGGACTAGCGGGAGGAGGTAGCTCGAACACCGGGGAGCTGTTTTTT. It encodes CASSLGLAGGGSSNTGELFF.

This chain connects TRBV28 to TRBJ2-2; 12 bases are a match to TRBD2. V was pared by 3 bases and J by 7 bases, with 6 bases of the junction left unmatched. The germline gives CDR1 MDHEN, CDR2 SYDVKM. The CDR3 loop spans 16 amino acids. In DNA form, the CDR3 reads TGTGCCAGCAGTTTCGAGCGACTAGCGGGAGACGGGGAGCTGTTTTTT. Encoded protein: CASSFERLAGDGELFF. Full variable domain (rest looked up from reference TRBV28 and TRBJ2-2): DVKVTQSSRYLVKRTGEKVFLECVQDMDHENMFWYRQDPGLGLRLIYFSYDVKMKEKGDIPEGYSVSREKKERFSLILESASTNQTSMYLCASSFERLAGDGELFFGEGSRLTVL.

The V gene is TRBV7-9, the J gene TRBJ2-5; D is possibly TRBD2 (6 bases). The germline V gene has CDR1 SEHNR and CDR2 FQNEAQ (reference sequence). This CDR3 region has 14 residues. Trimming took off 2 bases at V and 2 bases at J, with 9 bases between the two ends. CDR3 DNA sequence: TGTGCCAGCAGCTTAACCCGGGAGCAAGAGACCCAGTACTTC. Translating gives CASSLTREQETQYF.

Note on this clonotype: At one end the junction does not follow the germline gene, possibly because of a read error. This sequence joins TRBV29-1 and TRBJ1-2; 8 bases map to TRBD1. The CDR3 runs 13 residues. The V gene's germline CDR1 is SQVTM and CDR2 ANQGSEA. CDR3 coding DNA: TGCAGCGTTGAACCGGACAGGGACTATGGCCACACCTTC. This codes for CSVEPDRDYGHTF.

The chain joins TRBV12-5 to TRBJ2-7, with D unresolved. This CDR3 is 8 amino acids long. V was trimmed by 8 bases and J by 6 bases, leaving 2 bases between them. The germline CDR1 and CDR2 sequences are LGHNT and FRNRAP. In DNA form, the CDR3 reads TGTGCTAGTCCCGAGCAGTACTTC. It codes for CASPEQYF.

V usage is TRBV5-1 and J usage is TRBJ2-7; TRBD2 matches 7 bases. J lost 3 bases, V lost 1 base, and 4 bases had no gene match. This CDR3 has 14 residues. Germline-derived CDR1 and CDR2 are SGHRS and YFSETQ. This CDR3 is CASSLPTGGYEQYF. The CDR3 DNA sequence: TGCGCCAGCAGCTTGCCGACGGGGGGCTACGAGCAGTACTTC.

The sample holds a few counts of this clonotype. The chain employs TRBV10-3 and TRBJ1-6; D unclear. The CDR3 is 14 amino acids. Trimming left V 6 bases short and J 6 bases short, with 12 bases between. CDR1 is ENHRY and CDR2 is SYGVKD in the germline V gene. CDR3 nucleotides: TGTGCCATCAGCCCCGGACCATTTAATTCACCCCTCCACTTT. This translates into CAISPGPFNSPLHF.

This clonotype was recorded a few times. The rearrangement uses TRBV28 and TRBJ2-3; D gene uncertain. The CDR3 contains 14 residues. Per germline, CDR1 MDHEN and CDR2 SYDVKM. Trimming cost V 5 bases and J 3 bases, with 12 bases left between them. CDR3 loop: CASSPDLTTDTQYF. The CDR3, as DNA: TGTGCCAGCAGTCCAGACCTTACAACAGATACGCAGTATTTT.

There are a few counts of this clonotype. The chain is built from TRBV7-2 and TRBJ2-5; 8 nucleotides line up with TRBD1. V was pared by 1 base and J by 5 bases, with 12 bases of the junction left unmatched. CDR1 is SGHTA, CDR2 FQGNSA, per germline. The CDR3 consists of 17 residues. The CDR3 DNA reads TGTGCCAGCAGCTTAGTAGGAGGGACAGGCGGTTCCGAGACCCAGTACTTC. Residues: CASSLVGGTGGSETQYF.

This clonotype was recorded at least ten times. The rearrangement links TRBV4-3 to TRBJ1-2; 10 bases match TRBD1. V dropped 7 bases and J dropped 4; count of bases not matched to a gene: 6. Germline V gene sequence: CDR1 LGHNA, CDR2 YSLEER. The CDR3 has 14 residues. CDR3 sequence reads: CASTKTGGGYGYTF. The CDR3 DNA reads as TGCGCCAGCACCAAGACAGGGGGCGGCTATGGCTACACCTTC.

This clonotype has a handful of counts. The J gene is TRBJ2-7, the V gene TRBV28, with 7 positions matching TRBD1. Germline V gives CDR1 MDHEN, CDR2 SYDVKM. The V and J ends lost 3 bases and 6 bases, in that order; junction bases with no gene match: 8. The CDR3 spans 14 residues. CDR3 loop: CASSFHPRDSEQYF. CDR3 sequence (DNA): TGTGCCAGCAGTTTTCATCCCCGGGACAGCGAGCAGTACTTC.

The chain combines TRBV7-3 with TRBJ2-1, with TRBD1 identical over 11 bases. There are 18 residues in the CDR3. The germline CDR1 and CDR2 sequences are SGHTA and FQGTGA. J lost 8 bases, V lost 2 bases, and 14 bases had no gene match. The CDR3: CASSLFPRGTGGSDEQFF. The CDR3 DNA reads TGTGCCAGCAGCTTATTCCCCCGCGGGACAGGGGGATCGGATGAGCAGTTCTTC.

This clonotype occurred a few times. V is TRBV29-1 and J is TRBJ2-7; the match to TRBD1 covers 9 bases. V shed 6 bases and J 4 bases; nucleotides not matched to a gene: 10. CDR1 and CDR2 from the germline V gene are SQVTM and ANQGSEA. This CDR3 spans 14 amino acids. CDR3 nucleotides: TGCAGCGTGGATAAACAGGGGGCGGGGTACGAGCAGTACTTC. It encodes CSVDKQGAGYEQYF.

This clonotype has only a few counts. The rearrangement joins TRBV28 to TRBJ2-7; D is unclear. Germline V gene lookup returns CDR1 MDHEN and CDR2 SYDVKM. The CDR3 has 12 residues. V was cut by 5 bases and J by 2 bases, with 7 bases left in between. In DNA, the CDR3 is TGTGCCAGCAGTCGACGTACCTACGAGCAGTACTTC. Translated: CASSRRTYEQYF.

The chain couples TRBV7-9 to TRBJ2-3; the D is unclear. The CDR3 extends over 13 amino acids. Between the trimmed V and J ends, which lost 2 bases and 3 bases, there was a span of 6 bases. Germline assignment: CDR1 SEHNR and CDR2 FQNEAQ (reference sequence). The CDR3 reads CASSLIVTDTQYF. Here the CDR3 DNA reads TGTGCCAGCAGCTTAATCGTGACAGATACGCAGTATTTT.